This T cell receptor (beta chain) derives from a study of patients and donors after allogeneic stem cell transplantation. V lost 5 bases and J 1 base, leaving 14 bases between the germline ends. Germline CDR1 reads SGHTA; CDR2 reads FQGNSA. The CDR3 has 15 residues. This clonotype has only a few counts. TCRdb itself ran the RT-PCR reads through MiXCR, one entry per CDR3 protein. The sample consists of 30,000 to 40,000 distinct CDR3 sequences, around 40% of them appearing once. The source is a human donor who was either an allogeneic HSCT recipient or a stem cell or donor lymphocyte infusion donor (not recorded which). It is not recorded whose cells these are; they may come from a transplant donor. The sequenced sample was blood, either unsorted or a sorted T cell fraction (not recorded which). The chain employs TRBV7-2 and TRBJ1-1; a weak D match, TRBD1 (6 bases). Here the CDR3 reads CASSGRGSKNTEAFF. The DNA for the CDR3 is TGTGCCAGCAGCGGCAGGGGATCCAAGAACACTGAAGCTTTCTTT. The full variable domain, completed using reference TRBV7-2 and TRBJ1-1, is GAGVSQSPSNKVTEKGKDVELRCDPISGHTALYWYRQSLGQGLEFLIYFQGNSAPDKSGLPSDRFSAERTGGSVSTLTIQRTQQEDSAVYLCASSGRGSKNTEAFFGQGTRLTVV.